Given below is one TCR beta chain in context. In the original workflow: Researchers report that nucleated cell counts were estimated from reference gene primer amplification. The table came from immunoSEQ multiplex PCR; TCRdb's copy has only in-frame clones and leaves some out. V, J and clone size derive from that table, while D and trimming were established from the DNA sequence. The sample comprises 370,000 or so clones, about four fifths of which are singletons, and 0.85% to 1.2% rests with the top ten. This specimen belongs to a study of blood T cell repertoires in COVID-19. Study summary: Spain, Italy and the United States supplied samples that represented acute and convalescent COVID-19. T cells, B-cell-depleted T cells, or PBMCs provided the cDNA or gDNA that served as material.

This CDR3 spans 16 amino acids. Deletions cut 6 bases from V and 9 bases from J, with 24 bases between. The V gene's germline CDR1 is SGHAT and CDR2 FQNNGV. The clonotype was recovered from a human donor with acute or convalescent COVID-19. The donor label of this sample is uncertain. The chain has TRBV11-2 and TRBJ2-1, with a possible D match to TRBD2 (6 bases). The sample taken for sequencing was peripheral blood. In DNA form, the CDR3 reads TGTGCCAGCAGTTTGAAAGGGACTCTGTATCACGGTGAGCAGTTCTTC. This sequence encodes CASSLKGTLYHGEQFF.